Each of the 18 T cell receptor beta chains below was sequenced from the same sample in a study of regulatory T cells in long-lasting Graves disease (dated by TCRdb to the early 2020s). Library prep was done by multiplex PCR. The reads were generated on an Illumina HiSeq 4000. To build TCR beta libraries, CDR3 regions were amplified by Arm-PCR using iRepertoire HTBI primers. TCRdb reprocessing: public reads trimmed at Q25 with fastp, clones called with MiXCR, in-frame beta chains kept. Entries are consolidated by CDR3 protein sequence, retaining the most common genes and DNA. The sample table shows some 340,000 distinct CDR3 sequences, and around 23% are seen once. The ten largest clonotypes hold 25% to 30% of the sample. The intended sense of this specimen's time point label: persistent/refractory GD, antithyroid drugs over 5 years with positive TRAb. For both TCR sequencing and RNA sequencing, RNA was extracted from PBMCs using TRIzol.

This specimen consisted of peripheral blood mononuclear cells (PBMCs), obtained when the disease was refractory, from a patient treated with antithyroid drugs. Receptor source: a woman aged 40 to 49 with Graves disease. Donor details come from another sample of the same person, matched by shared clones.

The table lists this clonotype with many counts. The rearrangement joins TRBV29-1 to TRBJ2-7; D is possibly TRBD2 (6 bases). V shed 6 bases and J shed 3 bases, with 12 bases lying between them. The CDR3 spans 12 residues. Germline CDR1 reads SQVTM; CDR2 reads ANQGSEA. CDR3 amino acids: CSVKRRDYEQYF. The CDR3 DNA sequence: TGCAGCGTCAAGAGGAGGGACTACGAGCAGTACTTC.

Comments on this clonotype: A much larger clone lies one base from this, so it may be a read error. The CDR3, as DNA: TGTGCCAGCAGAGAGAGGAGGTCGAACTATGGCTACACCTTC. Its translation is CASRERRSNYGYTF. The chain joins TRBV6-2 or TRBV6-3 to TRBJ1-2; D is ambiguous. V gave up 6 bases and J gave up 2 bases, with 13 bases separating them. The CDR3 has 14 residues. Germline loops: CDR1 MNHEY, CDR2 SVGEGT.

CDR3 region: CASTLAGGYEQYF. The CDR3 DNA reads TGTGCCAGCACCCTCGCGGGCGGATACGAGCAGTACTTC. The J gene is TRBJ2-7, the V gene TRBV25-1; maybe TRBD2 (5 bases). CDR1 is MGHDK and CDR2 is SYGVNS in the germline V gene. V lost 7 bases to trimming and J lost 4 bases, with 14 bases between them. The CDR3 extends over 13 amino acids.

This clonotype was recorded a few times. The gene calls are TRBV28 and TRBJ2-1, with 10 bases matching TRBD2. The CDR3 length is 11 residues. Unmatched junction bases numbered 3, after V lost 7 bases and J lost 12 bases. Germline V gene data show CDR1 as MDHEN and CDR2 as SYDVKM. The CDR3 loop is CASTQREGQFF. CDR3 sequence (DNA): TGTGCCAGCACTCAGCGGGAGGGGCAGTTCTTC.

The table lists this clonotype with many counts. V and J are TRBV28 and TRBJ2-7, with D perhaps assigned TRBD1 or TRBD2 (5 bases each). The CDR3 sequence is 13 residues long. CDR1 MDHEN and CDR2 SYDVKM come from the germline V gene. V dropped 6 bases and J dropped 2 bases, with 11 bases sitting between them. The chain's CDR3 is CASSLGRPYEQYF. The CDR3 coding sequence is TGTGCCAGCAGCTTGGGACGGCCCTACGAGCAGTACTTC.

The chain links TRBV24-1 to TRBJ2-3; unclear D gene. The germline V gene has CDR1 KGHDR and CDR2 SFDVKD. Trimming removed 4 bases from V and 11 bases from J, with 12 bases in between. This CDR3 has 12 amino acids. The CDR3 loop reads CATSDPEELQYF. For the CDR3, the DNA is TGTGCCACCAGTGACCCTGAGGAATTGCAGTATTTT.

In this sample, this clonotype turned up many times. The chain uses TRBV10-3 and TRBJ1-6, with D possibly being TRBD1 (5 bases). This CDR3 region has 15 residues. V was cut by 7 bases and J by 11 bases, with 21 bases left in between. The germline V gene has CDR1 ENHRY and CDR2 SYGVKD. CDR3 protein: CAIKGTGEGGTPLHF. The CDR3 DNA follows: TGTGCCATCAAGGGGACGGGCGAAGGAGGCACACCCCTCCACTTT.

Remarks on this clonotype: Since a much larger clone is just one base distant, this may be a read error. The J gene is TRBJ1-5, the V gene TRBV7-6, with D tentatively TRBD1 (5 bases). This CDR3 has 14 amino acids. CDR1 is SGHVS, CDR2 FNYEAQ, per germline. The V gene lost 5 bases and the J gene lost 9 bases, with 17 bases spanning the gap. The CDR3 sequence: CASSTGLGRRPQHF. The CDR3 bases are TGTGCCAGCAGCACGGGACTCGGCCGACGGCCCCAGCATTTT. Together with reference TRBV7-6 and TRBJ1-5, the CDR3 gives the full variable domain: GAGVSQSPRYKVTKRGQDVALRCDPISGHVSLYWYRQALGQGPEFLTYFNYEAQQDKSGLPNDRFSAERPEGSISTLTIQRTEQRDSAMYRCASSTGLGRRPQHFGDGTRLSIL.

The V call is TRBV2, the J call TRBJ2-1, with 7 bases lining up with TRBD2. Trimming at V came to 6 bases and at J to 5 bases, leaving 7 bases not matched to a gene. The CDR3 consists of 14 residues. Germline V lookup: CDR1 SNHLY, CDR2 FYNNEI. The CDR3: CASSPTSTHNEQFF. CDR3 nucleotides: TGTGCCAGCAGCCCGACTAGCACACACAATGAGCAGTTCTTC.

The genes are TRBV3-1 and TRBJ1-1, with D tentatively TRBD1 (5 bases). Germline V gives CDR1 LGHDT, CDR2 YNNKEL (reference sequence). Trimming left V 1 base short and J 2 bases short, with 8 bases between. CDR3 size: 14 residues. CDR3 nucleotide sequence: TGTGCCAGCAGCCAAGGGGGGGGAAACACTGAAGCTTTCTTT. Translating it yields CASSQGGGNTEAFF.

This clonotype was counted only a few times. The gene calls are TRBV2 and TRBJ2-1; D tentatively fits TRBD1 or TRBD2 (5 bases each). This CDR3 comprises 14 residues. The V and J ends lost 5 bases and 9 bases respectively, with 17 bases between them. Germline values: CDR1 SNHLY, CDR2 FYNNEI. CDR3 sequence reads: CASSLRGPVGEQFF. CDR3 DNA: TGTGCCAGCAGTTTAAGGGGACCCGTGGGTGAGCAGTTCTTC.

Many counts were recorded for this clonotype. V usage is TRBV12-3 or TRBV12-4 and J usage is TRBJ2-2; the D gene is possibly TRBD2 (6 bases). Trimming stripped 5 bases from V and 6 bases from J, with 25 bases between. CDR3 size: 18 residues. CDR3 residues: CASSPVVLLAERSGELFF. In DNA form, the CDR3 reads TGTGCCAGCAGTCCTGTAGTTCTTTTAGCGGAGAGGTCCGGGGAGCTGTTTTTT.

This clonotype was observed a handful of times. The chain is built from TRBV5-5 and TRBJ1-4; D gene uncertain. The germline V gene encodes CDR1 SGHKS and CDR2 YYEKEE (reference sequence). This CDR3 is 15 amino acids long. V was clipped by 5 bases and J by 3 bases, with 14 bases between them. The CDR3 loop reads CASSLRPGSNEKLFF. In nucleotides, the CDR3 is TGTGCCAGCAGTCTCCGGCCGGGATCTAATGAAAAACTGTTTTTT.

This clonotype showed up just a few times. The germline gene is not matched at one end of the junction; a read error may be the cause. V usage is TRBV5-1 and J usage is TRBJ1-1; 8 positions agree with TRBD1. Germline V gives CDR1 SGHRS, CDR2 YFSETQ. The length of the CDR3 is 16 residues. The CDR3 DNA reads as TGCGCCAGCAGCTTGGTCCCAGGGGGCACGAACACCGAAGCTTTCTTT. It yields the protein CASSLVPGGTNTEAFF.

This clonotype turned up a few times. This chain links TRBV29-1 with TRBJ1-2; D gene ambiguous. V lost 3 bases to trimming and J lost 4 bases, with 12 bases between them. Germline CDR1 reads SQVTM; CDR2 reads ANQGSEA. CDR3 length equals 13 residues. The chain's CDR3 is CSVDRAHSYGYTF. The CDR3 bases are TGCAGCGTTGATCGGGCCCACTCCTATGGCTACACCTTC.

Comments on this clonotype: At one end the junction does not follow the germline gene, possibly because of a read error. The chain couples TRBV28 to TRBJ1-1, with D unresolved. Germline V gene lookup returns CDR1 MDHEN and CDR2 SYDVKM. This CDR3 contains 14 residues. The CDR3 protein is CANSLSQWGTEAFF. The CDR3 nucleotides are TGTGCCAACAGTTTATCCCAATGGGGCACTGAAGCTTTCTTT.

In regard to this clonotype: A read error may be the cause here, since a much bigger clone is one base away. CDR3 nucleotides: TGTGCCAGTGTTCAACGCTTTACAGAGGCCCAGTACTTC. Its protein product is CASVQRFTEAQYF. The chain has TRBV28 and TRBJ2-5; no firm D call. The germline CDR1 and CDR2 sequences are MDHEN and SYDVKM. CDR3 length: 13 residues.

This clonotype was seen a few times. The chain couples TRBV6-2 or TRBV6-3 to TRBJ1-3, with unresolved D. V lost 2 bases and J 2 bases, leaving 7 bases between the germline ends. The CDR3 consists of 14 residues. Germline CDR1 and CDR2: MNHEY and SVGEGT. In nucleotides, the CDR3 is TGTGCCAGCAGTTACAGGTTCCCTGGAAACACCATATATTTT. This translates into CASSYRFPGNTIYF.